A selection of T cell receptor beta chains follows, all from one sample in a study of graft-versus-host responses after intestinal transplantation. The table came from immunoSEQ multiplex PCR; TCRdb's copy has only in-frame clones and leaves some out. The table has about 8,400 clones, approximately 74% seen once. The material sequenced was ileum tissue, taken about 70 weeks after intestinal transplant. These receptor sequences come from a human patient who received an intestinal transplant, so some T cells may come from the graft donor. CDR3s include the opening cysteine and the closing phenylalanine or tryptophan. The D gene is left open where the match is weak. Size is stated for part of the rows, as once, few or many counts, or as a class when the clone is expanded.

J	length	size	V	D	CDR3	DNA
TRBJ1-4	18	NA	TRBV5-1	TRBD1	CASRPGTGGRAANEKLFF	TGCGCCAGCAGGCCCGGGACAGGGGGCAGGGCGGCTAATGAAAAACTGTTTTTT
TRBJ2-7	15	NA	TRBV12-5	NA	CASGSDADPTYEQYF	TGTGCTAGTGGTTCGGACGCGGACCCCACCTACGAGCAGTACTTC
TRBJ2-7	15	NA	TRBV10-2	TRBD2	CASSESGGRAYEQYF	TGCGCCAGCAGTGAGTCGGGCGGGAGGGCCTACGAGCAGTACTTC
TRBJ1-2	13	NA	TRBV5-3	NA	CASSDRRVEGYTF	TGTGCCAGCAGCGATAGGAGGGTGGAGGGCTACACCTTC
TRBJ2-4	15	NA	TRBV6-1	TRBD2	CASSELAGAKNIQYF	TGTGCCAGCAGTGAACTAGCGGGAGCCAAAAACATTCAGTACTTC
TRBJ1-4	15	NA	TRBV18	TRBD1	CASSPRDSRNEKLFF	TGTGCCAGCTCACCTAGGGACAGCCGGAATGAAAAACTGTTTTTT
TRBJ1-1	15	NA	TRBV10-1	NA	CASSESGRGNTEAFF	TGCGCCAGCAGTGAGTCTGGCAGGGGGAACACTGAAGCTTTCTTT
TRBJ1-1	13	NA	TRBV7-3	NA	CASSWFLNTEAFF	TGTGCCAGCAGCTGGTTCTTGAACACTGAAGCTTTCTTT
TRBJ2-7	13	once	TRBV21-1	NA	CASSNYSAYEQYF	TGTGCCAGCAGCAACTATTCCGCCTACGAGCAGTACTTC
TRBJ2-2	16	NA	TRBV7-9	NA	CASSRRRGQYTGELFF	TGTGCCAGCAGCCGGCGGAGGGGGCAATACACCGGGGAGCTGTTTTTT
TRBJ1-1	15	NA	TRBV6-6	NA	CASRRNREENTEAFF	TGTGCCAGCAGGAGGAACAGGGAGGAGAACACTGAAGCTTTCTTT
TRBJ2-5	16	NA	TRBV6-6	TRBD2	CASSYFQAGGQETQYF	TGTGCCAGCAGTTACTTCCAGGCGGGGGGCCAAGAGACCCAGTACTTC
TRBJ2-2	17	NA	TRBV7-2	TRBD2	CASSSHSSGINTGELFF	TGTGCCAGCAGCTCTCACTCTAGCGGAATTAACACCGGGGAGCTGTTTTTT
TRBJ2-3	13	few	TRBV2	NA	CASSQGWTDTQYF	TGTGCCAGCAGCCAGGGGTGGACAGATACGCAGTATTTT
TRBJ2-1	15	NA	TRBV5-1	NA	CASSLEGNPYNEQFF	TGCGCCAGCAGCTTGGAGGGGAACCCCTACAATGAGCAGTTCTTC
TRBJ2-1	15	NA	TRBV11-3	TRBD1	CASSLEQGSYNEQFF	TGTGCCAGCAGCTTAGAACAGGGGAGTTACAATGAGCAGTTCTTC
TRBJ1-1	14	few	TRBV9	NA	CASSVAPGNTEAFF	TGTGCCAGCAGCGTAGCTCCAGGCAACACTGAAGCTTTCTTT
TRBJ2-3	15	few	TRBV5-1	TRBD1	CASGLGQGTGDTQYF	TGCGCCAGCGGGCTGGGACAGGGGACGGGAGATACGCAGTATTTT
TRBJ2-2	15	NA	TRBV2	TRBD2	CASSRPSGATGELFF	TGTGCCAGCAGTAGGCCTAGCGGAGCCACCGGGGAGCTGTTTTTT
TRBJ2-2	16	few	TRBV5-4	NA	CASSLGGGGVTGELFF	TGTGCCAGCAGCTTGGGAGGGGGAGGTGTAACCGGGGAGCTGTTTTTT
TRBJ2-3	15	once	TRBV7-7	TRBD1	CASSLGTESTDTQYF	TGTGCCAGCAGCCTCGGGACAGAGAGCACAGATACGCAGTATTTT
TRBJ1-1	14	NA	TRBV6-6	NA	CASSYAAGRTEAFF	TGTGCCAGCAGTTATGCGGCGGGCAGGACTGAAGCTTTCTTT
TRBJ1-1	14	few	TRBV27	NA	CASSSAAWNTEAFF	TGTGCCAGCAGTAGCGCAGCTTGGAACACTGAAGCTTTCTTT
TRBJ1-3	14	NA	TRBV7-6	NA	CASSPGPTGNTIYF	TGTGCCAGCAGCCCAGGCCCGACCGGAAACACCATATATTTT
TRBJ2-7	16	few	TRBV7-8	NA	CASSFPPGGLDYEQYF	TGTGCCAGCAGCTTTCCCCCTGGGGGGTTGGACTACGAGCAGTACTTC
TRBJ2-5	12	few	TRBV7-7	NA	CASSPDQETQYF	TGTGCTAGCAGCCCTGACCAAGAGACCCAGTACTTC
TRBJ2-2	18	NA	TRBV4-1	TRBD2	CASSQERIAGSNTGELFF	TGCGCCAGCAGCCAAGAGCGAATAGCGGGTTCGAACACCGGGGAGCTGTTTTTT
TRBJ1-3	16	NA	TRBV6-1	NA	CASSEVPGSSGNTIYF	TGTGCCAGCAGTGAAGTCCCCGGGAGCTCTGGAAACACCATATATTTT
TRBJ1-2	11	NA	TRBV20-1	NA	CSARGGYGYTF	TGCAGTGCTAGAGGGGGCTATGGCTACACCTTC
TRBJ2-1	16	NA	TRBV9	TRBD2	CASSVSLGGSYNEQFF	TGTGCCAGCAGCGTCTCCCTTGGCGGGAGCTACAATGAGCAGTTCTTC